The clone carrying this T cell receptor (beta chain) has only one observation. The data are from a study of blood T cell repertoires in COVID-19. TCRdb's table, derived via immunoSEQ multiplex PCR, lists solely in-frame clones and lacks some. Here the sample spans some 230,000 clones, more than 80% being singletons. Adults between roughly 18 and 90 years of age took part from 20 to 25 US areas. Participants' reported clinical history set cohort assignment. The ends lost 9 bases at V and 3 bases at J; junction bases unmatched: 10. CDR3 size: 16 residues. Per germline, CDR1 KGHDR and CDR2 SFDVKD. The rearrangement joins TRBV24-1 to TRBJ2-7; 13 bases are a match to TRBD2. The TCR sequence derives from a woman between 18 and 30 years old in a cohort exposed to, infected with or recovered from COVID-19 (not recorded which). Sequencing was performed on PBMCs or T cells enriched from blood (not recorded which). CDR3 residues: CATGTSGNEGGYEQYF. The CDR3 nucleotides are TGTGCCACCGGGACTAGCGGGAACGAAGGAGGCTACGAGCAGTACTTC.